This passage covers 27 T cell receptor beta chains from one sample sequenced in a study of CD8 T cells in ankylosing spondylitis. TCRdb reanalysed the 5' RACE reads using MiXCR and keeps one entry per CDR3 protein. The sample gives 290,000 or so distinct CDR3 sequences, less than 25% of which show up once; 3.5% to 4.5% is in the top ten. Sequencing used blood, either unsorted or a sorted T cell fraction (not recorded which). The receptor source for this set is a female donor with ankylosing spondylitis or in good health (not recorded which).

This clonotype was found many times. V gene TRBV4-2 combines with J gene TRBJ2-3; 8 nucleotides match TRBD2. Germline V gene sequence: CDR1 LGHNA, CDR2 YNFKEQ. The CDR3 has 18 residues. Trimming removed 0 bases from V and 4 bases from J; junction bases left unmatched: 12. The CDR3 DNA reads TGTGCCAGCAGCCAAGAAATACGGGCTAGCGGGTCCCCAGATACGCAGTATTTT. Amino acid sequence: CASSQEIRASGSPDTQYF.

The rearrangement uses TRBV5-1 and TRBJ2-5, with a possible D match to TRBD2 (6 bases). Per germline, CDR1 SGHRS and CDR2 YFSETQ. The CDR3 is 14 amino acids. V lost 2 bases to trimming and J lost 4 bases, with 12 bases between them. CDR3 sequence: CASSFGGPSETQYF. The CDR3 DNA sequence: TGCGCCAGCAGCTTCGGAGGGCCGTCAGAGACCCAGTACTTC.

The chain employs TRBV10-3 and TRBJ1-1; TRBD1 matches at 8 bases. V gave up 6 bases and J gave up 3 bases; unmatched junction bases: 6. The germline V gene has CDR1 ENHRY and CDR2 SYGVKD. The CDR3 runs 14 residues. The CDR3 loop is CAIRDRGRDTEAFF. The CDR3 nucleotides read TGTGCCATCAGAGACAGGGGTAGGGACACTGAAGCTTTCTTT.

This clonotype was detected a few times. This chain connects TRBV5-1 to TRBJ1-1, with 9 bases aligning to TRBD1. With V trimmed by 4 bases and J by 8 bases, 12 bases remained unmatched. Looked up from germline, CDR1 is SGHRS and CDR2 is YFSETQ. This CDR3 contains 15 residues. CDR3 protein: CASSPDRGEFEEAFF. The CDR3 coding sequence is TGCGCCAGCAGCCCGGACAGGGGAGAATTCGAGGAAGCTTTCTTT.

The rearrangement joins TRBV12-3 or TRBV12-4 to TRBJ1-5; the match to TRBD1 covers 9 bases. CDR3 size: 15 residues. Trimming removed 6 bases from V and 0 bases from J; junction bases left unmatched: 3. CDR3 amino acids: CASRWTGDSNQPQHF. The CDR3 bases are TGTGCCAGCAGGTGGACAGGGGATAGCAATCAGCCCCAGCATTTT.

The chain carries TRBV29-1 and TRBJ2-1; the D gene is possibly TRBD1 (5 bases). The V gene lost 7 bases and the J gene lost 4 bases, with 14 bases spanning the gap. This CDR3 comprises 13 residues. Germline CDR1 SQVTM, CDR2 ANQGSEA. The CDR3 region has the DNA TGCAGCGCTGACAGTGGAAATTACAATGAGCAGTTCTTC. Encoded protein: CSADSGNYNEQFF.

A few counts support this clonotype. This chain joins TRBV20-1 and TRBJ2-7; 14 bases are a match to TRBD2. V gave up 6 bases and J gave up 6 bases; unmatched junction bases: 13. This CDR3 is 16 amino acids long. Germline V CDR1 and CDR2: DFQATT, SNEGSKA (reference sequence). Here the CDR3 reads CSALETSGRALGEQYF. CDR3 DNA: TGCAGTGCCCTAGAGACTAGCGGGAGGGCGCTCGGCGAGCAGTACTTC.

The sample holds a few counts of this clonotype. The rearrangement joins TRBV10-3 to TRBJ1-1; maybe TRBD1 (6 bases). Trimming took off 5 bases at V and 4 bases at J, with 11 bases between the two ends. Germline V lookup: CDR1 ENHRY, CDR2 SYGVKD. The CDR3 length is 13 residues. The CDR3 DNA is TGTGCCATCAGTACCCCGGGGGCCACTGAAGCTTTCTTT. It yields the protein CAISTPGATEAFF.

J is TRBJ2-1 and V is TRBV20-1, with 7 nucleotides matching TRBD2. The V gene end was trimmed by 6 bases and the J gene end by 7 bases; junction bases not matched to a gene: 12. Germline loops: CDR1 DFQATT, CDR2 SNEGSKA (reference sequence). The CDR3 contains 14 residues. The CDR3: CSARSGVGLNEQFF. The CDR3 DNA follows: TGCAGTGCGAGGAGCGGGGTAGGACTTAATGAGCAGTTCTTC.

The chain is built from TRBV5-6 and TRBJ2-2; TRBD2 agrees at 11 bases. CDR1 and CDR2 from the germline V gene are SGHDT and YYEEEE. The CDR3 length is 16 residues. V gave up 3 bases and J gave up 4 bases; unmatched junction bases: 5. The CDR3: CASSSLAGDGTGELFF. The CDR3 DNA reads TGTGCCAGCAGCTCACTAGCGGGAGACGGCACCGGGGAGCTGTTTTTT.

This chain links TRBV19 with TRBJ2-5; no firm D call. Germline V gene sequence: CDR1 LNHDA, CDR2 SQIVND (reference sequence). The CDR3 sequence is 14 residues long. V was shortened by 5 bases and J by 2 bases, with 12 bases between the two germline ends. CDR3: CASSSRPSQETQYF. CDR3 nucleotide sequence: TGTGCCAGTAGTTCCCGACCGAGTCAAGAGACCCAGTACTTC.

This chain uses TRBV18 with TRBJ2-7, with D perhaps assigned TRBD1 or TRBD2 (5 bases each). Trimming pared 5 bases from V and 6 bases from J, leaving 23 bases between. The CDR3 runs 16 residues. Germline loops: CDR1 KGHSH, CDR2 LQKENI. CDR3 region: CASSYDYQGILREQYF. In nucleotides, the CDR3 is TGTGCCAGCTCATACGACTATCAGGGTATTCTACGCGAGCAGTACTTC.

This clonotype showed up just a few times. The chain joins TRBV10-3 to TRBJ2-5, with a tentative D call TRBD1 (5 bases). V lost 0 bases and J lost 4, with 21 bases in between. Germline lookup yields CDR1 ENHRY and CDR2 SYGVKD. The CDR3 sequence is 18 residues long. The CDR3: CAISESTSVGWGVETQYF. The CDR3 DNA sequence: TGTGCCATCAGTGAGTCGACTTCGGTCGGGTGGGGCGTAGAGACCCAGTACTTC.

J is TRBJ2-1 and V is TRBV12-3 or TRBV12-4; 7 positions match TRBD2. The CDR3 loop spans 14 amino acids. The V segment lost 11 bases and the J segment 0 bases; nucleotides outside the gene matches: 7. CDR3 nucleotides: TGTGCCTCGGGCGGGGGAAACTCCTACAATGAGCAGTTCTTC. Amino acids: CASGGGNSYNEQFF.

This clonotype was seen a handful of times. This chain links TRBV29-1 with TRBJ1-1; unclear D gene. The V end was cut by 4 bases, the J end by 1 base, with 10 bases between. The germline V gene has CDR1 SQVTM and CDR2 ANQGSEA. This CDR3 has 13 residues. CDR3 protein: CSVVPSKNTEAFF. CDR3 nucleotide sequence: TGCAGCGTTGTGCCGTCTAAGAACACTGAAGCTTTCTTT.

This clonotype was seen only a few times. The V call is TRBV12-3 or TRBV12-4, the J call TRBJ2-3, with D hard to call. The germline V and J ends were trimmed by 7 bases and 0 bases, with 14 bases remaining between them. The CDR3 extends over 15 amino acids. This CDR3 is CASTPRGDSTDTQYF. The CDR3 nucleotides read TGTGCCAGCACTCCCCGTGGGGATAGCACAGATACGCAGTATTTT.

The chain joins TRBV11-3 to TRBJ2-3, with 8 positions matching TRBD2. The CDR3 is 13 residues long. The V and J ends lost 5 bases and 6 bases, in that order; junction bases with no gene match: 4. From germline, CDR1 is SGHNT and CDR2 YENEEA. CDR3 DNA: TGTGCCAGCAGCCCGCGCGGGGGGGATACGCAGTATTTT. Protein: CASSPRGGDTQYF.

The chain has TRBV7-2 and TRBJ2-1; 12 bases fit TRBD2. The V gene end was trimmed by 7 bases and the J gene end by 5 bases; junction bases not matched to a gene: 6. The germline V gene encodes CDR1 SGHTA and CDR2 FQGNSA. The CDR3 runs to 15 residues. CDR3 sequence: CASNRLAGVDNEQFF. The DNA of the CDR3 is TGTGCCAGCAATAGACTAGCGGGAGTTGACAATGAGCAGTTCTTC.

The sample holds a few counts of this clonotype. The chain links TRBV7-9 to TRBJ2-5, with 9 bases lining up with TRBD1. The ends lost 3 bases at V and 5 bases at J; junction bases unmatched: 4. This CDR3 has 14 residues. The germline gives CDR1 SEHNR, CDR2 FQNEAQ (reference sequence). The CDR3 region is CASSLNRGRETQYF. The DNA for the CDR3 is TGTGCCAGCAGCTTGAACAGGGGGCGGGAGACCCAGTACTTC. Full variable domain (remainder filled in from reference TRBV7-9 and TRBJ2-5): DTGVSQNPRHKITKRGQNVTFRCDPISEHNRLYWYRQTLGQGPEFLTYFQNEAQLEKSRLLSDRFSAERPKGSFSTLEIQRTEQGDSAMYLCASSLNRGRETQYFGPGTRLLVL.

The chain couples TRBV27 to TRBJ2-7, with D perhaps TRBD1 or TRBD2 (5 bases each). This CDR3 has 17 residues. Trimming took 5 bases from V and 2 from J, leaving 22 bases between them. The germline V gene encodes CDR1 MNHEY and CDR2 SMNVEV (reference sequence). The CDR3 DNA reads TGTGCCAGCAGTCCTATCTGGGTAGGGGAGACGGCCTACGAGCAGTACTTC. Encoded protein: CASSPIWVGETAYEQYF.

The chain links TRBV19 to TRBJ1-2; the match to TRBD1 covers 9 bases. V trimming: 5 bases; J trimming: 4 bases; junction bases outside the gene matches: 2. Germline lookup yields CDR1 LNHDA and CDR2 SQIVND (reference sequence). CDR3 length equals 13 residues. As DNA, the CDR3 is TGTGCCAGTAGTCAACAGGGGGCCTATGGCTACACCTTC. Its protein is CASSQQGAYGYTF.

This clonotype turned up a few times. The chain couples TRBV19 to TRBJ1-1; D unclear. This CDR3 contains 15 residues. V was clipped by 1 base and J by 6 bases, with 15 bases between them. CDR1 and CDR2 (germline): LNHDA, SQIVND (reference sequence). CDR3 in DNA: TGTGCCAGTAGTATAGGTCAAGGACGGACCGCTGAAGCTTTCTTT. Translating gives CASSIGQGRTAEAFF.

V and J are TRBV3-1 and TRBJ1-6; no clear D. The germline V and J ends were trimmed by 1 base and 7 bases, with 11 bases remaining between them. This CDR3 is built from 15 residues. CDR1 LGHDT and CDR2 YNNKEL come from the germline V gene (reference sequence). This CDR3 is CASSQGTPPNSPLHF. Written as DNA, the CDR3 is TGTGCCAGCAGCCAAGGGACTCCTCCGAATTCACCCCTCCACTTT.

The table lists this clonotype with a count of one. The rearrangement uses TRBV2 and TRBJ2-2, with 10 bases matching TRBD1. With 7 bases clipped from V and 6 bases from J, the junction kept 2 bases outside the gene matches. The germline CDR1 and CDR2 sequences are SNHLY and FYNNEI. This CDR3 region has 13 residues. CDR3 in amino acids: CASKGQGSGELFF. The CDR3 DNA follows: TGTGCCAGCAAGGGACAGGGGTCCGGGGAGCTGTTTTTT.

The chain employs TRBV9 and TRBJ2-1; TRBD2 matches at 8 bases. V lost 1 base to trimming and J lost 9 bases; unmatched junction nucleotides: 9. This CDR3 spans 15 amino acids. Germline V gives CDR1 SGDLS, CDR2 YYNGEE. The CDR3 region has the DNA TGTGCCAGCAGCGTAAGGAGCGGGAGAGGCGGTGAGCAGTTCTTC. Translating gives CASSVRSGRGGEQFF.

Ten or more counts support this clonotype. This chain links TRBV27 with TRBJ1-1, with 7 positions matching TRBD1. From germline, CDR1 is MNHEY and CDR2 SMNVEV (reference sequence). Trimming at V came to 2 bases and at J to 2 bases, leaving 2 bases not matched to a gene. CDR3 length: 14 residues. The CDR3 loop reads CASSLRDSNTEAFF. CDR3 nucleotides: TGTGCCAGCAGTTTACGGGACAGTAACACTGAAGCTTTCTTT.

This clonotype has a count of ten or more. J is TRBJ2-3 and V is TRBV29-1; 8 nucleotides line up with TRBD2. Losses at the gene ends were 4 bases for V and 2 bases for J; bases not matched to a gene: 5. From germline, CDR1 is SQVTM and CDR2 ANQGSEA. The CDR3 runs 14 residues. This chain's CDR3 is CSVGGGLATDTQYF. The CDR3 DNA reads TGCAGCGTTGGCGGGGGGCTGGCCACAGATACGCAGTATTTT.